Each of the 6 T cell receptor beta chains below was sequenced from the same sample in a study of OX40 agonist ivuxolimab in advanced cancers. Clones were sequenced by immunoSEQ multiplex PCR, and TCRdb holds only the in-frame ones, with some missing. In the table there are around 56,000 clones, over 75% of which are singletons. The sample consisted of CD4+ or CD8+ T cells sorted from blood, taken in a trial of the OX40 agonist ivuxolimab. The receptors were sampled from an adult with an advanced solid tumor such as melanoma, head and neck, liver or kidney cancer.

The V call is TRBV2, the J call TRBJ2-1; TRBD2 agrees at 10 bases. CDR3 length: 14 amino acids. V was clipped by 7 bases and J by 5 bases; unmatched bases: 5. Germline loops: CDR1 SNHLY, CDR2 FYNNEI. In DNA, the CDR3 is TGTGCCAGCAAAGAGCGGGGGGGCAACAATGAGCAGTTCTTC. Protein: CASKERGGNNEQFF.

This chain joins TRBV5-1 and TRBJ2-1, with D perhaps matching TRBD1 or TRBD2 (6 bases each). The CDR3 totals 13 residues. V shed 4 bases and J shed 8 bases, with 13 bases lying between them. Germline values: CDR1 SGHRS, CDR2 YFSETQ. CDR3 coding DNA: TGCGCCAGCAGCCCCCTCGGGGGCGATGAGCAGTTCTTC. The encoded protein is CASSPLGGDEQFF.

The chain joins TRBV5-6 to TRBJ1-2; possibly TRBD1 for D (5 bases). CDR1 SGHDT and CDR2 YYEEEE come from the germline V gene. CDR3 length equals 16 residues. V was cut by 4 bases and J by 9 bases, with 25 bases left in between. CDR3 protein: CASSPRGAGQYYSYTF. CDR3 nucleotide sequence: TGTGCCAGCAGCCCCCGGGGTGCAGGGCAGTATTATAGCTACACCTTC.

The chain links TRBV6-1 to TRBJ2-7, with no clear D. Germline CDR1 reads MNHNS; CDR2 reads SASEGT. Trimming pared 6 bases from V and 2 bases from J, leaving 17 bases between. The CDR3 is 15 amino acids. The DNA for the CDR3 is TGTGCCAGCAGCACGGAAGGCGGCCTCCCCTACGAGCAGTACTTC. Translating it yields CASSTEGGLPYEQYF.

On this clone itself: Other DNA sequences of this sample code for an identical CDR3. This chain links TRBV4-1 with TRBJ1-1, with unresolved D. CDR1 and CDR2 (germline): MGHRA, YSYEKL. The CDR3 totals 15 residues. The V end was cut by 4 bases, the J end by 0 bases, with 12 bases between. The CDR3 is CASSPPRGMNTEAFF. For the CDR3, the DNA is TGCGCCAGCAGCCCTCCCCGTGGGATGAACACTGAAGCTTTCTTT.

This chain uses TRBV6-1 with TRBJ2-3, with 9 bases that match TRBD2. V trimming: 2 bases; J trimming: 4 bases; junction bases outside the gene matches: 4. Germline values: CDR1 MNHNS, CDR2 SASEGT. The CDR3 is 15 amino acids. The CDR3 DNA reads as TGTGCCAGCAGTGAACCGGCGGGGGGGCCAGATACGCAGTATTTT. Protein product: CASSEPAGGPDTQYF.